This T cell receptor (beta chain) was identified during a study of cytomegalovirus exposure and HLA in healthy donors. Study-wide background: Inside one of the first data releases sat some 93 million unique TCRs taken from HLA-typed donors.

The PCR used 60 Vbeta and 13 Jbeta primers. The method was immunoSEQ multiplex PCR; TCRdb's version includes in-frame clones alone and lacks a portion of them. The sample consists of over 100,000 clones, roughly 80% of them appearing once. Study-wide findings and caveats: The presence/absence work took it that sequencing depth was about the same across donors. According to an earlier analysis, most TCR beta V segments yielded productive rearrangements about 87% or about 30% of the time.

Trimming cost V 3 bases and J 5 bases, with 6 bases left between them. CDR3 length equals 12 residues. The germline V gene encodes CDR1 SGHTS and CDR2 YDEGEE. This clone was recorded once. No antigen is known for it. Specimen: PBMCs. The gene calls are TRBV5-8 and TRBJ1-5, with unresolved D. The sequence derives from a male donor in good health and CMV-seronegative. This CDR3 reads CASSSIYQPQHF. CDR3 in DNA: TGTGCCAGCAGCTCTATTTATCAGCCCCAGCATTTT.